This T cell receptor beta chain is drawn from a study of OX40 agonist ivuxolimab in advanced cancers. About the study: Of mixed ages from about 20 to 80 and averaging about 60 years, the group was roughly 83% male.

General study points: Averaged across samples, CD8+ T cells carried more expanded clones than CD4+ did. The specificity for antigen of the expanded peripheral T cells was not determined. Expansion of clones was among the lowest in partial responders at 0.1-3.0 mg/kg.

The CDR3 runs to 15 residues. The V gene end was trimmed by 0 bases and the J gene end by 10 bases; junction bases not matched to a gene: 9. CDR1 SGHNT and CDR2 YENEEA come from the germline V gene. The method was immunoSEQ multiplex PCR; TCRdb's version includes in-frame clones alone and lacks a portion of them. The table shows tens of thousands of clones, with approximately 85% occurring only once. On this clone itself: No antigen is known for it.

V and J are TRBV11-3 and TRBJ1-2; 9 nucleotides agree with TRBD1. Material: CD4+ or CD8+ T cells sorted from blood, obtained in a trial of the OX40 agonist ivuxolimab. This clonotype was obtained from an adult with an advanced solid tumor such as melanoma, head and neck, liver or kidney cancer. The CDR3 DNA follows: TGTGCCAGCAGCTTAGAGGTGGGACAGGGAACGGACTACACCTTC. This codes for CASSLEVGQGTDYTF.